The sequence of this T cell receptor beta chain was determined in a study of metastatic and nonmetastatic thyroid tumors. Per the original methods: Construction of a distant-metastasis classifier for papillary thyroid cancer relied on CDR3 differences across clinicopathological groups. MiXCR re-clonotyped the PCR reads for TCRdb. What appears here as the V and J calls and clone size reflects TCRdb's work, not the paper's. The data contain some 21,000 clones, approximately 15% of them seen just once; the ten biggest clones take up around a fifth. Germline assignment: CDR1 MDHEN and CDR2 SYDVKM. V was pared by 6 bases and J by 2 bases, with 14 bases between. This CDR3 contains 15 residues. Patients underwent thyroid surgery, and none had received any treatment before it. Study findings and constraints: Significantly higher TCR beta diversity was reportedly seen in malignant thyroid tumors than benign nodules, in blood and tumor.

In regard to this clone: The antigen remains unidentified.

The chain carries TRBV28 and TRBJ1-3; D is unclear. Material: blood. The source is a female donor with papillary thyroid cancer or a benign thyroid nodule (not recorded which). Some clones in this sample may be carry-over from other donors' samples. The CDR3 bases are TGTGCCAGCAGCCTGGGCCTTAATACTGGAAACACCATATATTTT. It encodes CASSLGLNTGNTIYF. Drawing the rest from reference TRBV28 and TRBJ1-3, the complete variable domain is DVKVTQSSRYLVKRTGEKVFLECVQDMDHENMFWYRQDPGLGLRLIYFSYDVKMKEKGDIPEGYSVSREKKERFSLILESASTNQTSMYLCASSLGLNTGNTIYFGEGSWLTVV.